This is a list of T cell receptor beta chains from one sample in a study of shared clonotypes between healthy human individuals. Profiling relied on immunoSEQ multiplex PCR, and the TCRdb table lists in-frame clones only, not all of them. The sample records around 2.5 million clones, over 85% being singletons. Sequenced: naive CD4+ T cells from PBMCs. Receptor source: a man younger than 30 in good health. Some clones in this sample may be carry-over from other donors' samples. Each CDR3 is given with its conserved first and last residue. The order of the fields is clone size, V gene, D gene, J gene, CDR3 DNA, CDR3 protein. A D gene is named only where the DNA matches it firmly. Where a row states a size, it is once, few, many or the class of an expanded clone; other rows omit it.

clone size: NA; V gene: TRBV5-1; D gene: TRBD1; J gene: TRBJ2-5; CDR3 DNA: TGCGCCAGCAGCTTGGCCGACAGGGGGCGTAAGGAGACCCAGTACTTC; CDR3 protein: CASSLADRGRKETQYF
clone size: NA; V gene: TRBV4-1; D gene: NA; J gene: TRBJ2-1; CDR3 DNA: TGCGCCAGCAGCCAAGGGCTAGATGAGCAGTTCTTC; CDR3 protein: CASSQGLDEQFF
clone size: NA; V gene: TRBV5-4; D gene: NA; J gene: TRBJ2-1; CDR3 DNA: TGTGCCAGCAGCTTGGACCGGGGGCCCTACAATGAGCAGTTCTTC; CDR3 protein: CASSLDRGPYNEQFF
clone size: NA; V gene: TRBV2; D gene: NA; J gene: TRBJ1-1; CDR3 DNA: TGTGCCAGCACCCTACCGGGGGACACTGAAGCTTTCTTT; CDR3 protein: CASTLPGDTEAFF
clone size: NA; V gene: TRBV7-6; D gene: NA; J gene: TRBJ1-1; CDR3 DNA: TGTGCCAGCAGCTCGACAGGCTACACTGAAGCTTTCTTT; CDR3 protein: CASSSTGYTEAFF
clone size: NA; V gene: TRBV10-3; D gene: TRBD2; J gene: TRBJ2-3; CDR3 DNA: TGTGCCATCACCCCGGAGCGGGGGGCAGATACGCAGTATTTT; CDR3 protein: CAITPERGADTQYF
clone size: NA; V gene: TRBV5-1; D gene: NA; J gene: TRBJ2-7; CDR3 DNA: TGCGCCAGCAGCTTGGCGGCGACATTTCCCTCCTACGAGCAGTACTTC; CDR3 protein: CASSLAATFPSYEQYF
clone size: NA; V gene: TRBV5-8; D gene: NA; J gene: TRBJ1-2; CDR3 DNA: TGTGCCAGCAGACCCAAGGACGGATTTAACTATGGCTACACCTTC; CDR3 protein: CASRPKDGFNYGYTF
clone size: NA; V gene: TRBV5-1; D gene: TRBD2; J gene: TRBJ2-3; CDR3 DNA: TGCGCCAGCAGCTCCTTGACGGGAGGGCCCGATACGCAGTATTTT; CDR3 protein: CASSSLTGGPDTQYF
clone size: NA; V gene: TRBV6-1; D gene: NA; J gene: TRBJ2-5; CDR3 DNA: TGTGCCAGCAGTGTCGCCAGGGAGGAGACCCAGTACTTC; CDR3 protein: CASSVAREETQYF
clone size: NA; V gene: TRBV5-1; D gene: NA; J gene: TRBJ2-7; CDR3 DNA: TGCGCCAGCAGCTTGGGTAACGAGCAGTACTTC; CDR3 protein: CASSLGNEQYF
clone size: once; V gene: TRBV27; D gene: NA; J gene: TRBJ1-2; CDR3 DNA: TGTGCCAGCAGTCTATTAGGGGGCTATGGCTACACCTTC; CDR3 protein: CASSLLGGYGYTF
clone size: NA; V gene: TRBV4-2; D gene: NA; J gene: TRBJ2-7; CDR3 DNA: TGTGCCAGCAGCCGCGGTCCGGAGGCCTACGAGCAGTACTTC; CDR3 protein: CASSRGPEAYEQYF
clone size: NA; V gene: TRBV6-5; D gene: NA; J gene: TRBJ2-5; CDR3 DNA: TGTGCCAGCAGCCCCGACAACCGGGAGACCCAGTACTTC; CDR3 protein: CASSPDNRETQYF
clone size: NA; V gene: TRBV15; D gene: NA; J gene: TRBJ2-5; CDR3 DNA: TGTGCCACCAGCAGAGACTCGCGGGAGACCCAGTACTTC; CDR3 protein: CATSRDSRETQYF
clone size: NA; V gene: TRBV28; D gene: NA; J gene: TRBJ1-2; CDR3 DNA: TGTGCCAGCAGTTCCCAGGAGTTTTATGGCTACACCTTC; CDR3 protein: CASSSQEFYGYTF
clone size: NA; V gene: TRBV28; D gene: NA; J gene: TRBJ1-2; CDR3 DNA: TGTGCCAGCAGGGCTACGCGGGCTAACTATGGCTACACCTTC; CDR3 protein: CASRATRANYGYTF
clone size: NA; V gene: TRBV7-2; D gene: NA; J gene: TRBJ2-1; CDR3 DNA: TGTGCCAGCAGCTTAGACGGCGGTAAGGATGAGCAGTTCTTC; CDR3 protein: CASSLDGGKDEQFF
clone size: NA; V gene: TRBV5-1; D gene: NA; J gene: TRBJ2-7; CDR3 DNA: TGCGCCAGCAGCTTTTTTGGAATACAAGGATACGAGCAGTACTTC; CDR3 protein: CASSFFGIQGYEQYF
clone size: NA; V gene: TRBV7-6; D gene: TRBD2; J gene: TRBJ2-5; CDR3 DNA: TGTGCCAGCAGCTTATTTGGCGGGAGCAGCGTCAACATGGAGACCCAGTACTTC; CDR3 protein: CASSLFGGSSVNMETQYF
clone size: NA; V gene: TRBV7-9; D gene: NA; J gene: TRBJ1-4; CDR3 DNA: TGTGCCAGCAGCCTTCGAGACGATGAAAAACTGTTTTTT; CDR3 protein: CASSLRDDEKLFF
clone size: NA; V gene: TRBV18; D gene: NA; J gene: TRBJ2-1; CDR3 DNA: TGTGCCAGCTCACCACCCGGGACCCCGAGGGGCGATGAGCAGTTCTTC; CDR3 protein: CASSPPGTPRGDEQFF
clone size: NA; V gene: TRBV9; D gene: NA; J gene: TRBJ2-1; CDR3 DNA: TGTGCCAGCAGCGTAGAGGGGGTCGGCTACAATGAGCAGTTCTTC; CDR3 protein: CASSVEGVGYNEQFF
clone size: once; V gene: TRBV6-5; D gene: NA; J gene: TRBJ2-7; CDR3 DNA: TGTGCCAGCAGTTCCCAAATAAGGGACGAGCAGTACTTC; CDR3 protein: CASSSQIRDEQYF
clone size: NA; V gene: TRBV6-1; D gene: NA; J gene: TRBJ2-7; CDR3 DNA: TGTGCCAGCATCTACTCCGGGAGATCCTACGAGCAGTACTTC; CDR3 protein: CASIYSGRSYEQYF